This T cell receptor (beta chain) was profiled in a study of response to subunit inactivated influenza vaccine. Study results and caveats: Few new T cells, the authors suggested, are recruited by each seasonal influenza vaccination.

This clonotype was counted a few times. Antigen unknown. Trimming took 5 bases from V and 0 from J, leaving 13 bases between them. CDR1 SNHLY and CDR2 FYNNEI come from the germline V gene. This CDR3 comprises 15 residues. Via MiXCR, TCRdb re-called the RT-PCR reads, giving one row per CDR3 protein. The sample includes 500,000 to 600,000 distinct CDR3 sequences, about 11% of them seen just once. These data were likewise used in another study, on T cells expressing NK-cell markers. Per that study: cDNA encoding TCR beta was synthesized via 5'RACE template switching incorporating UMIs. Seven HCMV-seropositive donors and one seronegative donor made up the eight sequenced donors. The sorts in several experiments were restricted to alpha-beta TCR T cells by an anti-gamma-delta TCR antibody.

This sequence originates from a man aged 50 to 60 who received an inactivated influenza vaccine. The V gene is TRBV2, the J gene TRBJ1-2; D unresolved. The specimen comprised PBMCs from blood, sampled on the day of vaccination. The CDR3 spells CASSLGSSANYGYTF. CDR3 DNA: TGTGCCAGCAGTTTGGGGTCCTCAGCTAACTATGGCTACACCTTC.